In this sample, the clone carrying this TCR beta chain turned up a few times. How the authors handled the data: Amplification with reference gene primers provided the estimates of nucleated cell counts. TCRdb keeps only in-frame clones here, not all; method: immunoSEQ multiplex PCR. The DNA was the basis for D and trimming; V, J and clone size are from that table. The data hold over 70,000 clones, with about 89% observed a single time. V was clipped by 3 bases and J by 4 bases, with 7 bases between them. Looked up from germline, CDR1 is SEHNR and CDR2 is FQNEAQ (reference sequence). CDR3 length equals 13 residues. This entry comes from a study of blood T cell repertoires in COVID-19. In the study overall: Samples taken during acute and convalescent COVID-19 were collected in the United States, Italy and Spain. T cells, B-cell-depleted T cells, or PBMCs provided the cDNA or gDNA that served as material.

This TCR was recovered from a human donor in a cohort sampled during active COVID-19. The specimen sequenced was peripheral blood. The chain combines TRBV7-9 with TRBJ1-5; D is unresolved. The CDR3 here is CASSFTGNQPQHF. In DNA, the CDR3 is TGTGCCAGCAGCTTTACGGGGAATCAGCCCCAGCATTTT.